This T cell receptor beta chain was captured by sequencing in a study of control samples from healthy donors and cancer patients. The CDR3 runs 14 residues. V lost 1 base to trimming and J lost 1 base, with 7 bases between them. The germline V gene encodes CDR1 KGHSH and CDR2 LQKENI. TCRdb's table, derived via immunoSEQ multiplex PCR, lists solely in-frame clones and lacks some. The data include some 180,000 clones; the top ten clones carry approximately 2.2%. The chain carries TRBV18 and TRBJ1-1; D gene unclear. The source of this sequence is a woman younger than 45 in good health. Material for sequencing was blood. Here the CDR3 DNA reads TGTGCCAGCTCACCACAGGGCCCGAACACTGAAGCTTTCTTT. Protein product: CASSPQGPNTEAFF.